One and the same sample provided the 14 T cell receptor beta chains below, sequenced in a study of cytomegalovirus exposure and HLA in healthy donors. The PCR employed 60 Vbeta primers together with 13 Jbeta primers. Produced via immunoSEQ multiplex PCR; TCRdb's table is partial and in-frame only. The profile shows approximately 190,000 clones, roughly 86% of them singletons. Sequenced input: PBMCs. These TCRs come from a middle-aged man in good health and CMV-seropositive.

This chain uses TRBV5-1 with TRBJ2-7; D is unresolved. The CDR3 loop spans 16 amino acids. V was pared by 0 bases and J by 2 bases, with 15 bases between. Germline loops: CDR1 SGHRS, CDR2 YFSETQ. The CDR3 nucleotides read TGCGCCAGCAGCTTGGCCGCAGCGAGCGATACCTACGAGCAGTACTTC. Protein sequence: CASSLAAASDTYEQYF.

The rearrangement uses TRBV7-2 and TRBJ2-7, with D maybe TRBD2 (6 bases). This CDR3 is built from 13 residues. In germline, CDR1 is SGHTA, CDR2 FQGNSA. V lost 5 bases and J lost 4, with 12 bases in between. CDR3 protein: CASSPRGEYEQYF. The CDR3 nucleotides are TGTGCCAGCAGCCCCCGCGGGGAGTACGAGCAGTACTTC.

V and J are TRBV30 and TRBJ2-7; the match to TRBD2 covers 10 bases. CDR1 is GTSNPN, CDR2 SVGIG, per germline (reference sequence). V was clipped by 3 bases and J by 3 bases; unmatched bases: 11. The CDR3 is 16 amino acids. The CDR3 reads CAWSGTGTSVLYEQYF. The CDR3 DNA reads as TGTGCCTGGAGCGGGACCGGGACTAGCGTCCTCTACGAGCAGTACTTC.

This chain uses TRBV4-1 with TRBJ2-5; D might be TRBD2 (5 bases). V lost 1 base and J 4 bases, leaving 22 bases between the germline ends. Germline loops: CDR1 MGHRA, CDR2 YSYEKL. CDR3 size: 18 residues. The CDR3: CASSQALLPGIGVETQYF. The CDR3 nucleotides read TGCGCCAGCAGCCAAGCCCTCCTGCCGGGAATCGGGGTAGAGACCCAGTACTTC.

This chain connects TRBV15 to TRBJ2-5, with 11 bases fitting TRBD1. Losses at the gene ends were 0 bases for V and 4 bases for J; bases not matched to a gene: 7. Germline values: CDR1 LNHNV, CDR2 YYDKDF (reference sequence). The CDR3 is made up of 17 amino acids. The CDR3 sequence: CATSRDLRTGGRETQYF. DNA for the CDR3: TGTGCCACCAGCAGAGATCTTCGGACAGGGGGCCGAGAGACCCAGTACTTC.

This rearrangement joins TRBV5-1 to TRBJ2-2, with TRBD2 identical over 15 bases. The CDR3 spans 17 residues. Losses at the gene ends were 3 bases for V and 5 bases for J; bases not matched to a gene: 5. Germline CDR1 SGHRS, CDR2 YFSETQ. The CDR3 loop is CASSWGLAGGRTGELFF. CDR3 in DNA: TGCGCCAGCAGCTGGGGACTAGCGGGGGGAAGGACCGGGGAGCTGTTTTTT.

This clone was counted between two and nine times. The chain uses TRBV6-1 and TRBJ2-7; TRBD2 is a possible D gene (5 bases). V was cut by 3 bases and J by 2 bases, with 5 bases left in between. The germline V gene has CDR1 MNHNS and CDR2 SASEGT. This CDR3 is built from 12 residues. The CDR3, as DNA: TGTGCCAGCAGTGACGGGACCTACGAGCAGTACTTC. It specifies CASSDGTYEQYF.

V gene TRBV9 combines with J gene TRBJ2-5; TRBD2 matches at 10 bases. Germline V lookup: CDR1 SGDLS, CDR2 YYNGEE. The CDR3 runs 16 residues. V dropped 0 bases and J dropped 5; count of bases not matched to a gene: 7. The CDR3 DNA reads TGTGCCAGCAGCGTAGGAGCGGGGGGGCAGGTGGAGACCCAGTACTTC. This encodes CASSVGAGGQVETQYF.

V is TRBV19 and J is TRBJ2-3; a possible D gene is TRBD2 (5 bases). The CDR3 is made up of 16 amino acids. Trimming cost V 3 bases and J 0 bases, with 13 bases left between them. In germline, CDR1 is LNHDA, CDR2 SQIVND (reference sequence). CDR3 sequence reads: CASSIYGEPSTDTQYF. Written as DNA, the CDR3 is TGTGCCAGTAGTATTTATGGGGAGCCTAGCACAGATACGCAGTATTTT.

This clone was recorded once. This chain uses TRBV5-1 with TRBJ1-2, with TRBD1 matching 7 bases. J lost 1 base, V lost 4 bases, and 4 bases had no gene match. CDR3 length: 14 residues. The germline CDR1 and CDR2 sequences are SGHRS and YFSETQ. The CDR3 here is CASSTGTVNYGYTF. DNA for the CDR3: TGCGCCAGCAGCACCGGGACAGTTAACTATGGCTACACCTTC.

This chain links TRBV27 with TRBJ2-7; TRBD2 matches 9 bases. The CDR3 is 12 residues long. V shed 8 bases, J shed 2 bases, and the junction held 1 base outside the gene matches. CDR1 is MNHEY and CDR2 is SMNVEV in the germline V gene (reference sequence). CDR3 in amino acids: CASRTSAYEQYF. The CDR3, as DNA: TGTGCCAGCCGGACTAGCGCCTACGAGCAGTACTTC.

The chain combines TRBV29-1 with TRBJ2-7, with 7 bases fitting TRBD1. Per germline, CDR1 SQVTM and CDR2 ANQGSEA. Trimming at V came to 2 bases and at J to 3 bases, leaving 1 base not matched to a gene. This CDR3 contains 12 residues. Here the CDR3 DNA reads TGCAGCGTTGAACAGGGGGACTACGAGCAGTACTTC. Translating it yields CSVEQGDYEQYF.

The CDR3 DNA is TGTGCCAGCAGCTTGTTGCAGGGGGCTAACTATGGCTACACCTTC. Translated: CASSLLQGANYGYTF. The rearrangement joins TRBV5-6 to TRBJ1-2; 7 nucleotides align to TRBD1. After removal of 1 base from V and 0 bases from J, the junction contained 3 bases not matched to a gene. Per the germline V gene, CDR1 is SGHDT and CDR2 is YYEEEE. This CDR3 is built from 15 residues.

The V gene is TRBV7-2, the J gene TRBJ2-2; 7 nucleotides agree with TRBD1. Per germline, CDR1 SGHTA and CDR2 FQGNSA. The CDR3 spans 17 residues. The junction had 10 bases not matched to a gene; V was cut back by 2 bases and J by 4 bases. The CDR3 spells CASSLQRGPPGTGELFF. The CDR3 DNA sequence: TGTGCCAGCAGCTTACAGAGGGGGCCCCCGGGCACCGGGGAGCTGTTTTTT.